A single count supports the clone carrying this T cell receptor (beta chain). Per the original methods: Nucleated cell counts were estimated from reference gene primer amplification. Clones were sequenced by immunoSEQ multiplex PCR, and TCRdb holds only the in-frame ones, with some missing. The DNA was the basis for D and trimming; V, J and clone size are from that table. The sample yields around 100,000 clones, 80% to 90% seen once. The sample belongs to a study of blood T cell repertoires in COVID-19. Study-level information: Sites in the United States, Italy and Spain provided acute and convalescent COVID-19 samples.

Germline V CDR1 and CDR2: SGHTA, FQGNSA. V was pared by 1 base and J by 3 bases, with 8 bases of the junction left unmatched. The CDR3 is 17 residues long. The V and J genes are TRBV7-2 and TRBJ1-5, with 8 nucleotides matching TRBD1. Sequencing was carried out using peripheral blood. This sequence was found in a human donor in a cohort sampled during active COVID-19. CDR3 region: CASSLGGGQAFNQPQHF. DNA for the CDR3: TGTGCCAGCAGCTTAGGGGGGGGACAGGCGTTCAATCAGCCCCAGCATTTT.